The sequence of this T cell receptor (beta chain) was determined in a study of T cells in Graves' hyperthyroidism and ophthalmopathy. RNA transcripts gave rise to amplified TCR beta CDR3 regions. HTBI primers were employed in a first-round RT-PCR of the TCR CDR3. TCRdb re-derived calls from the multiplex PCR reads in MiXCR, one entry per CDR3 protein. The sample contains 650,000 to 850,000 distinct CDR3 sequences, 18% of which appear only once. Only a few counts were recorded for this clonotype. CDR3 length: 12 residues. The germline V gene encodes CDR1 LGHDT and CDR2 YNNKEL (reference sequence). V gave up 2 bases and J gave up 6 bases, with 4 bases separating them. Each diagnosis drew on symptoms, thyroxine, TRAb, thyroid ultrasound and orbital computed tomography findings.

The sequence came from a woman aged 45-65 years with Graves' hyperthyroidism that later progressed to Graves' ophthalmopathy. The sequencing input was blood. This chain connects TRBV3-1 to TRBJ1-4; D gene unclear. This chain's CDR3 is CASSQLDEKLFF. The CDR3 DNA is TGTGCCAGCAGCCAATTAGATGAAAAACTGTTTTTT.